This TCR beta chain is drawn from a study of cytomegalovirus exposure and HLA in healthy donors (dated by TCRdb to 2015 to 2018). For the wider study: An earlier analysis of roughly 500 of the donors reported approximately 270 Gb of sequence data and about 100 million unique TCR beta sequences from about 200 million T cells. Among the approximately 420 genotyped donors, approximately 77% belonged to the genetic ancestry cluster associated with self-reported Caucasian donors. Roughly five DR-DQ haplotypes were handled as single units for association and clustering, since linkage in the cohort was strong. To decide whether each TCR beta V gene segment behaved as functional or pseudogenic, an earlier analysis of 587 of the donors relied on high-throughput TCR beta sequencing. The study aimed to test whether cataloging public T cell receptors could reveal signatures of past pathogen exposure. A later genetic analysis used genome-wide SNP genotypes for about 65% of the roughly 700 donors, treating that subset as a discovery cohort. Alongside the repertoire data, information on donor age, sex, ethnicity and CMV serostatus was compiled. The number of donors typed differed by locus, with roughly 629-640 for A, B, C, DRB1 and DQB1, roughly 520 for DQA1, 600 to 610 for DPA1, and approximately 470 for DPB1. To predict cytomegalovirus infection status, the study brought together high-throughput TCR immunosequencing, statistical association of individual TCRs with disease status, and machine learning. In a later analysis, previously published TCR beta repertoires from some 640 donors were re-analyzed and high-resolution HLA genotyping was added so that TCR occurrence patterns could be studied. Along with the approximately 700-subject first cohort, a separate validation cohort of some 130 different subjects was used. Among under 450 genotyped donors of the cohort, an average of around 240,000 unique TCR beta nucleotide sequences were sequenced per donor, around 20% of them non-productive. HLA typing included class I and class II loci at four-digit resolution. All discovery cohort repertoires had been generated using a single sequencing platform. An early release that covered about 600 HLA-typed donors contained about 300 gigabases of sequencing data and 65 million to 100 million unique TCR sequences. Rather than drawing on any new phenotypic data, the later analysis identified candidate immune exposures from TCR beta sequences and the way those sequences occurred across donors. The T cell repertoires of 666 subjects were profiled by immunosequencing and related to cytomegalovirus serostatus.

Libraries came from the immunoSEQ multiplex PCR assay. For the multiplex PCR, a mixture combining 60 forward primers for TCR Vbeta segments and 13 reverse primers for TCR Jbeta segments was used. The CDR3 region of rearranged TCR beta genes was amplified from genomic DNA with a multiplex PCR assay. On the Illumina HiSeq System, the amplified TCR beta libraries were sequenced as 87-base-pair reads. Processing in the source paper ran as follows. In a later analysis, 80 million or so unique TCR beta chains were counted across the 500 to 850 repertoires, and about 9.9 million of these chains were shared by at least two donors. To remove PCR and sequencing errors, raw reads were error-corrected and collapsed into unique sequences using a nearest-neighbor algorithm that merged closely related sequences. To assign V, D and J gene segments, CDR3 sequences were aligned to IMGT reference sequences. Each retained sequence needed at least a six-nucleotide match to both a V gene segment and a J gene segment. A rearrangement was called productive if the CDR3 had no stop codons and remained in frame with V and J, and every other rearrangement was called non-productive. Following IMGT convention, CDR3 was defined as the stretch from the second conserved V-encoded cysteine up to the conserved J-encoded phenylalanine. In an earlier analysis of around 640 of the donors, sequences lacking an unambiguous match to a single V gene segment were excluded. An earlier analysis of 587 of the donors classified V segments as functional when productive rearrangements were above 56.7% and as segregating when the standard deviation between donors was above 5%. A statistical classification framework was built to diagnose cytomegalovirus status from the catalog of TCR beta chain sequences. A later analysis assigned V and J genes by comparing TCR nucleotide sequences with IMGT/GENE-DB human TR gene sequences. The TCRdist pipeline was used in a later analysis to assign CDR3 sequences and most-parsimonious VDJ recombination scenarios. In a later analysis, every TCR beta chain was defined by the combination of its CDR3 amino acid sequence and its V-gene family, and reads without a unique V-gene family were dropped. In a later analysis, approximately 640 highly shared, low-generation-probability nucleotide sequences were removed to address suspected cross-contamination and a sequencing artifact. In a later analysis, a clonal expansion index for each public chain was calculated from normalized within-repertoire ranks of inferred template counts. A later analysis computed generation probabilities with a VDJ recombination model fitted to out-of-frame rearrangements, and checked the results against IGoR. In a later analysis, hypergeometric tests were used to score TCR-TCR, TCR-HLA and TCR-CMV co-occurrence, with a repertoire-size bias correction applied to TCR pairs. In a later analysis, false discovery rates were estimated by permuting HLA or CMV assignments 20 times. In a later analysis, co-occurring TCRs were grouped using DBSCAN, with TCRdist sequence similarity added in when clustering inside HLA-allele-positive subsets. Co-occurrence clustering excluded repertoires with fewer than 30,000 or more than 120,000 public chains, plus five with anomalous nucleotide sharing. Imported from immuneACCESS, the table was reduced by TCRdb to in-frame sequences with V and J called. These copies leave out some clones; in studies compared against another copy, an unresolved V gene accounts for under half, and the cause of the remainder is not known. V, J and clone size were drawn from that table, and D and trimming were deduced from the DNA. In this sample the table shows under 200,000 clones, 82% of which occur a single time. 1.5% of the sample is taken by the ten largest.

Overall study results and their limits: The cohort was sequenced for TCR beta chains only, and without alpha or paired-chain data the features that could be detected were limited. Some IMGT-functional V segments, including TRBV6-2 and TRBV6-3, could not be distinguished by the 87-base-pair reads and were therefore excluded. A further reported finding was that TCR beta sequences accurately predicted the HLA-A and HLA-B alleles for most subjects in the first cohort. The authors suggested that the approach could potentially be extended to other disease states and immunological phenotypes. Linkage disequilibrium might explain the correlated functional status among segregating V segments, but an unknown experimental factor could not be ruled out. Three of the identified cytomegalovirus-associated TCR beta chains were confirmed in vitro to be specific for cytomegalovirus antigens. Because HLA typing was unavailable for some donors at each locus, only the typed subset was used in association tests. In a later analysis, several top co-occurrence clusters were reported to appear linked to parvovirus B19, influenza, CMV and Epstein-Barr virus. A group of highly shared sequence variants was considered likely to be a technical artifact of the sequencing pipeline. Presence/absence analyses assumed roughly uniform sequencing depth across donors, an assumption that may not hold. An association between a missense DCLRE1C variant and V-gene and J-gene trimming of TCR beta chains was found in a later genetic analysis and replicated in an independent cohort. Compared with equally common non-associated chains, HLA-associated TCR beta chains in a later analysis were more clonally expanded and had lower generation probabilities. Strong co-occurrence of HLA alleles, especially DR and DQ, made assigning TCR associations to individual alleles difficult. The study gave a list of under 200 TCR beta chains associated with cytomegalovirus. Over 15 rarely observed V segments, including chromosome 9 orphons, were excluded from the earlier analysis of approximately 500 of the donors because counts were too low. Immune exposure information for the cohort was limited to CMV serostatus. Cytomegalovirus status was reported to be diagnosed by the classifier with high specificity and sensitivity in both the original and validation cohorts. In an earlier analysis of more than 450 of the donors, most TCR beta V segments were observed in productive rearrangements about 87% or about 30% of the time, broadly matching IMGT annotations. In a later genetic analysis, fewer N-insertions in productive TCRs were reported among donors in an Asian-associated ancestry cluster than the roughly 640-donor mean. Specific HLA alleles were associated with over 15,000 TCR beta sequences at a false discovery rate of 0.05 in a later analysis. Most TCR sequences were seen in very few donors, while some public TCRs were found in many individuals. In a later analysis, most CMV-associated TCR beta chains were found to appear HLA-restricted, with HLA associations seemingly driven largely by CMV exposure. According to a later analysis, TCR association rates differed among HLA loci, with DRB1 alleles showing the most associated TCRs and HLA-C alleles showing the fewest.

This clone was detected once. This clone's antigen is unknown. No qualities accompany the bases; no much larger clone lies one base away. The cohort comprised some 730 healthy bone marrow donors. All cohort members were sampled while nominally healthy, although unrecorded immune exposures were likely present. The donor was CMV seropositive and was included in the group of almost 300 seropositive cohort members. Every donor gave a peripheral blood sample, and the peripheral blood mononuclear cells from that sample were used for TCR beta sequencing. The Qiagen DNeasy Blood Extraction Kit was used to extract genomic DNA from the blood cell samples. V is cut by 5 bases and J by 6 bases, and the space between the germline ends is 14 bases. CDR1 and CDR2 were assigned from the germline V gene as SGHTA and FQGTGA. The CDR3 measures 13 amino acids from cysteine to phenylalanine. Only the CDR3 portion is preserved as DNA: 39 bases, with reading frame beginning at the first base.

The sequence derives from a girl under 18 in good health and CMV-seropositive. The sequenced sample consisted of PBMCs. This receptor chain uses TRBV7-3 and TRBJ2-7; TRBD2 could be the D gene, as 6 bases match. The DNA sequence is given as TGTGCCAGCAGCCCCCGTGGTAGCGGCGAGCAGTACTTC. The resulting protein is CASSPRGSGEQYF.